This TCR beta chain was found in a study of blood T cell repertoires in COVID-19. Trimming stripped 1 base from V and 0 bases from J, with 14 bases between. This CDR3 is built from 16 residues. CDR1 and CDR2 (germline): SGHRS, YFSETQ. Generated by immunoSEQ multiplex PCR, the TCRdb table keeps only in-frame clones and is missing some. The sample contains 300,000 or so clones, around nine tenths of which appear only once. This TCR was sampled from a middle-aged man with active or convalescent COVID-19. The V gene is TRBV5-1, the J gene TRBJ2-7; D is unresolved. Source material: peripheral blood. Written as DNA, the CDR3 is TGCGCCAGCAGCTTGAGAATCCCACGAGGCTCCTACGAGCAGTACTTC. Its protein product is CASSLRIPRGSYEQYF.